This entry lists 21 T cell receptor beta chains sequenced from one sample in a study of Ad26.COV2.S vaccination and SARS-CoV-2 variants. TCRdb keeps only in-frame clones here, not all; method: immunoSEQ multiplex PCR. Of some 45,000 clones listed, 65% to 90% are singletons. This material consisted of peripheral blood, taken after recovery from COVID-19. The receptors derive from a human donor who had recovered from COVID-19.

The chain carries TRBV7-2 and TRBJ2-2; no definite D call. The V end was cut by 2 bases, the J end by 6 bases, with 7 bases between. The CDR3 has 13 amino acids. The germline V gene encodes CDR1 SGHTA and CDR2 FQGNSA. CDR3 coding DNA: TGTGCCAGCAGCTTAAAGGCGCCCGGGGAGCTGTTTTTT. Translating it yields CASSLKAPGELFF. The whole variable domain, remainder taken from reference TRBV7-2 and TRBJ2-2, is GAGVSQSPSNKVTEKGKDVELRCDPISGHTALYWYRQSLGQGLEFLIYFQGNSAPDKSGLPSDRFSAERTGGSVSTLTIQRTQQEDSAVYLCASSLKAPGELFFGEGSRLTVL.

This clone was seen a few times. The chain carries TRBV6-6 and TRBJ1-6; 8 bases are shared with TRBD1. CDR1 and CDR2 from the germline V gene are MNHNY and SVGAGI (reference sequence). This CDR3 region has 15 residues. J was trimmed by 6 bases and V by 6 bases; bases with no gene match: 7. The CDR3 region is CASRVTGAPNSPLHF. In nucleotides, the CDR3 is TGTGCCAGCAGAGTGACAGGGGCCCCTAATTCACCCCTCCACTTT.

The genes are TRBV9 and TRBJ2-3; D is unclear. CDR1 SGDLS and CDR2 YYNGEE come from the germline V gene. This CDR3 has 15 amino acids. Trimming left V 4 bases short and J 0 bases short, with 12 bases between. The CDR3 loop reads CASSPDPASTDTQYF. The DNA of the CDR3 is TGTGCCAGCAGCCCCGACCCGGCTAGCACAGATACGCAGTATTTT.

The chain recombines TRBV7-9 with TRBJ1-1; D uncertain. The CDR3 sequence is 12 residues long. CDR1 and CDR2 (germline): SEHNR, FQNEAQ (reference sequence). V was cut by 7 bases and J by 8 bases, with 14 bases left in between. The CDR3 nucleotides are TGTGCCAGCACCCCTCCCCGTGGGGAAGCTTTCTTT. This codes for CASTPPRGEAFF. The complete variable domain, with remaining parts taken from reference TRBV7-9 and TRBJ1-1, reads DTGVSQNPRHKITKRGQNVTFRCDPISEHNRLYWYRQTLGQGPEFLTYFQNEAQLEKSRLLSDRFSAERPKGSFSTLEIQRTEQGDSAMYLCASTPPRGEAFFGQGTRLTVV.

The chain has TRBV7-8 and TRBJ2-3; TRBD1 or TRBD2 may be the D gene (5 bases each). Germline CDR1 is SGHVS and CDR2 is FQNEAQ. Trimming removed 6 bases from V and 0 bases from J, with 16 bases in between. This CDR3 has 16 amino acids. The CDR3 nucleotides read TGTGCCAGCAGGGCAGGGTCCGGGGTTAGCACAGATACGCAGTATTTT. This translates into CASRAGSGVSTDTQYF.

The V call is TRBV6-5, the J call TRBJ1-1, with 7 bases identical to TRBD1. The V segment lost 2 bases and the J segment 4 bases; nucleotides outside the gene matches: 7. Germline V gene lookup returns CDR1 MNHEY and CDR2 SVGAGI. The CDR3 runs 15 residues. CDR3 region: CASSYRGLSGTEAFF. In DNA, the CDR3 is TGTGCCAGCAGTTACAGGGGGCTTTCGGGCACTGAAGCTTTCTTT.

In DNA, the CDR3 is TGTGCCACCCGAGGAGGGAGCGCTTCACCCCTCCACTTT. Its translation is CATRGGSASPLHF. This sequence joins TRBV24-1 and TRBJ1-6, with no clear D. The CDR3 is 13 residues long. Trimming left V 9 bases short and J 9 bases short, with 14 bases between. Germline CDR1 reads KGHDR; CDR2 reads SFDVKD.

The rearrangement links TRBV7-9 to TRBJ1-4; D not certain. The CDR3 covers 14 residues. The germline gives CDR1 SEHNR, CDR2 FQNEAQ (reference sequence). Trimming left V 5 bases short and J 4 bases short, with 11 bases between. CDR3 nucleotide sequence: TGTGCCAGCAGCGCGACCGACGATAATGAAAAACTGTTTTTT. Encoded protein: CASSATDDNEKLFF. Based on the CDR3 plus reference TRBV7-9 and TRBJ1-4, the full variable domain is DTGVSQNPRHKITKRGQNVTFRCDPISEHNRLYWYRQTLGQGPEFLTYFQNEAQLEKSRLLSDRFSAERPKGSFSTLEIQRTEQGDSAMYLCASSATDDNEKLFFGSGTQLSVL.

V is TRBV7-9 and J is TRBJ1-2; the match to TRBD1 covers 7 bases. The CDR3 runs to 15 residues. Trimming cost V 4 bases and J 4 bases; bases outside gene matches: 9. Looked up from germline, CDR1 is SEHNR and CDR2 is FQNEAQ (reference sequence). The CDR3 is CASSSLNDRAYGYTF. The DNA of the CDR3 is TGTGCCAGCAGCTCGTTAAATGACAGGGCCTATGGCTACACCTTC.

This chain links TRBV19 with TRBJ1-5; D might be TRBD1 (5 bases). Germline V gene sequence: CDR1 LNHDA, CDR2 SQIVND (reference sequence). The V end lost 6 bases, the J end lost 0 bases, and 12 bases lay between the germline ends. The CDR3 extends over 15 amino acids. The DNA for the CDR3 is TGTGCCAGTAGGGGGGGGAGATATAGCAATCAGCCCCAGCATTTT. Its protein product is CASRGGRYSNQPQHF.

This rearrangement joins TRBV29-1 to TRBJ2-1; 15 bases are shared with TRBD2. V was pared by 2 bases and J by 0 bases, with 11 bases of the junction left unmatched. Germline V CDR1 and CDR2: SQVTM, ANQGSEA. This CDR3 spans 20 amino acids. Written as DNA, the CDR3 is TGCAGCGTTGAATTCCTAGGACTAGCGGGAGGGCACAGCTCCTACAATGAGCAGTTCTTC. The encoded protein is CSVEFLGLAGGHSSYNEQFF.

DNA for the CDR3: TGTGCCAGCTCACCGCCGACCGGGACAGAAAGCACAGATACGCAGTATTTT. Translated: CASSPPTGTESTDTQYF. The J gene is TRBJ2-3, the V gene TRBV18; 7 bases are a match to TRBD1. With 3 bases clipped from V and 0 bases from J, the junction kept 9 bases outside the gene matches. There are 17 residues in the CDR3. The germline V gene encodes CDR1 KGHSH and CDR2 LQKENI.

This CDR3 is CARALGPGELFF. As DNA, the CDR3 is TGTGCCAGGGCGCTAGGGCCCGGGGAGCTGTTTTTT. This rearrangement joins TRBV30 to TRBJ2-2; D uncertain. This CDR3 spans 12 amino acids. V was trimmed by 8 bases and J by 6 bases, leaving 13 bases between them. CDR1 GTSNPN and CDR2 SVGIG come from the germline V gene (reference sequence).

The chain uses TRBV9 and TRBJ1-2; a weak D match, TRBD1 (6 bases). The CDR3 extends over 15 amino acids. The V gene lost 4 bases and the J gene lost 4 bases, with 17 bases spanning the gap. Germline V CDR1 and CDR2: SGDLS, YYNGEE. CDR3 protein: CASSPDRTILYGYTF. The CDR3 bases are TGTGCCAGCAGCCCCGACAGGACAATCCTCTATGGCTACACCTTC.

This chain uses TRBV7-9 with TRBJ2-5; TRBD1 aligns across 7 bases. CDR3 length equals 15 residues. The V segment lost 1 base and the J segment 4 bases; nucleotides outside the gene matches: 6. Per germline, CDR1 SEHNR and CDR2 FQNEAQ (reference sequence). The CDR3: CASSLDPAGGETQYF. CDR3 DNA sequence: TGTGCCAGCAGCTTAGACCCGGCAGGGGGAGAGACCCAGTACTTC.

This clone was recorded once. The CDR3 loop reads CASSFTGQAAGYTF. CDR3 nucleotides: TGTGCCAGCAGCTTTACAGGACAGGCGGCTGGCTACACCTTC. The rearrangement links TRBV5-8 to TRBJ1-2; 7 nucleotides align to TRBD1. The germline CDR1 and CDR2 sequences are SGHTS and YDEGEE. The ends lost 2 bases at V and 7 bases at J; junction bases unmatched: 8. This CDR3 has 14 residues.

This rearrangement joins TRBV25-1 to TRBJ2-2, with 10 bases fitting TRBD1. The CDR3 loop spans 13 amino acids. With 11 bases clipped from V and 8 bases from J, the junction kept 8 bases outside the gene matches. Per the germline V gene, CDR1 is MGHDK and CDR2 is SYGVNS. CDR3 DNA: TGTGCCGTCCGGGGACAGGGGAGTGGGGAGCTGTTTTTT. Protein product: CAVRGQGSGELFF.

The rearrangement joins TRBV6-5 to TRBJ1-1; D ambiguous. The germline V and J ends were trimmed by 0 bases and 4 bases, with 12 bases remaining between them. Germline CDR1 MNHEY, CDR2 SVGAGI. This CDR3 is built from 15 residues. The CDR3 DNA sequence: TGTGCCAGCAGTTACTCGGCAGCCTTTGGCACTGAAGCTTTCTTT. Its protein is CASSYSAAFGTEAFF.

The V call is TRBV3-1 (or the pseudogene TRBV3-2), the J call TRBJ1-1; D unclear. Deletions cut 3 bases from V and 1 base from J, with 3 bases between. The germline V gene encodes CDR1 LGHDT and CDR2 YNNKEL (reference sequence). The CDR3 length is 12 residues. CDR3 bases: TGTGCCAGCAGCCACGCGAACACTGAAGCTTTCTTT. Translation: CASSHANTEAFF.

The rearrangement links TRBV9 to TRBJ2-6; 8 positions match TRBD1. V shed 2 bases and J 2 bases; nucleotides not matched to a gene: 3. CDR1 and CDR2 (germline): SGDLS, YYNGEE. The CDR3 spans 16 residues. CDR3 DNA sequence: TGTGCCAGCAGCGTGGCGGGACAGGCTGGGGCCAACGTCCTGACTTTC. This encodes CASSVAGQAGANVLTF.

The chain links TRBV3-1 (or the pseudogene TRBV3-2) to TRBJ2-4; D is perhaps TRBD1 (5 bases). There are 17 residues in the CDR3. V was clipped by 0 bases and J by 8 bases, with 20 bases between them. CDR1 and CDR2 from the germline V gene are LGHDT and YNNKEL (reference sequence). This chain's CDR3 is CASSQDIGILVGDIQYF. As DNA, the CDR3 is TGTGCCAGCAGCCAAGATATAGGGATTCTAGTAGGGGACATTCAGTACTTC.